Presented here are 18 T cell receptor beta chains from one specimen sequenced in a study of shared clonotypes between healthy human individuals. Here immunoSEQ multiplex PCR was the method, and the copy in TCRdb shows in-frame clones only, minus some. Of more than 2,000,000 clones in the sample, approximately 95% were seen once. Sequencing input: naive CD4+ T cells from PBMCs. The sample's subset: CD45RA+ positively selected. The source is a man aged 18 to 30 in good health. Some clones in this sample may be carry-over from other donors' samples.

The V and J genes are TRBV19 and TRBJ2-1; D remains ambiguous. Germline V lookup: CDR1 LNHDA, CDR2 SQIVND (reference sequence). V lost 6 bases and J 6 bases, leaving 18 bases between the germline ends. The CDR3 contains 15 residues. CDR3 nucleotides: TGTGCCAGTAGCCCGCAGGCCAGTCTCAGCAATGAGCAGTTCTTC. Protein: CASSPQASLSNEQFF.

This chain links TRBV6-1 with TRBJ2-3, with D possibly called TRBD1 or TRBD2 (5 bases each). Germline CDR1 and CDR2: MNHNS and SASEGT. The CDR3 is 14 amino acids. The V end lost 1 base, the J end lost 4 bases, and 9 bases lay between the germline ends. The CDR3 DNA reads as TGTGCCAGCAGTGAAGGGGGGTGGGCAGATACGCAGTATTTT. Translation gives CASSEGGWADTQYF.

The gene calls are TRBV28 and TRBJ2-3; 14 nucleotides match TRBD2. The CDR3 runs 15 residues. Losses at the gene ends were 6 bases for V and 5 bases for J; bases not matched to a gene: 4. Germline V gives CDR1 MDHEN, CDR2 SYDVKM. CDR3 region: CASRLGTSGRDTQYF. The CDR3 DNA sequence: TGTGCCAGCAGACTCGGGACTAGCGGGAGAGATACGCAGTATTTT.

This chain links TRBV7-9 with TRBJ2-3; TRBD2 aligns across 8 bases. CDR3 length: 16 amino acids. Trimming at V came to 1 base and at J to 0 bases, leaving 3 bases not matched to a gene. Germline V gene lookup returns CDR1 SEHNR and CDR2 FQNEAQ (reference sequence). Here the CDR3 DNA reads TGTGCCAGCAGCTTAGGGCGCGGGAGGAGCACAGATACGCAGTATTTT. As protein: CASSLGRGRSTDTQYF.

This clone was seen once. CDR3 DNA: TGTGCCAGCAGCATTGGCAATTCCCAAGAGACCCAGTACTTC. This translates into CASSIGNSQETQYF. The chain couples TRBV5-4 to TRBJ2-5; D is ambiguous. V lost 4 bases to trimming and J lost 1 base, with 11 bases between them. CDR3 size: 14 residues. Germline V gene lookup returns CDR1 SGHNT and CDR2 YYREEE (reference sequence). Supplemented by reference TRBV5-4 and TRBJ2-5, the full variable domain reads ETGVTQSPTHLIKTRGQQVTLRCSSQSGHNTVSWYQQALGQGPQFIFQYYREEENGRGNFPPRFSGLQFPNYSSELNVNALELDDSALYLCASSIGNSQETQYFGPGTRLLVL.

The genes are TRBV6-6 and TRBJ2-7; D is possibly TRBD1 (5 bases). CDR3 length: 15 amino acids. Trimming shortened V by 2 bases and J by 1 base, and 12 bases separated the two germline ends. Germline values: CDR1 MNHNY, CDR2 SVGAGI (reference sequence). Written as DNA, the CDR3 is TGTGCCAGCAGTTACGGTGCCAGGGATTCCTACGAGCAGTACTTC. Encoded protein: CASSYGARDSYEQYF.

This sequence joins TRBV28 and TRBJ2-2, with D perhaps matching TRBD2 (7 bases). Germline V gene data show CDR1 as MDHEN and CDR2 as SYDVKM. This CDR3 is 15 amino acids long. V was clipped by 2 bases and J by 4 bases, with 11 bases between them. CDR3 in DNA: TGTGCCAGCAGTTTAGATAGGGGGGGCACCGGGGAGCTGTTTTTT. Its protein is CASSLDRGGTGELFF. Full variable domain (rest looked up from reference TRBV28 and TRBJ2-2): DVKVTQSSRYLVKRTGEKVFLECVQDMDHENMFWYRQDPGLGLRLIYFSYDVKMKEKGDIPEGYSVSREKKERFSLILESASTNQTSMYLCASSLDRGGTGELFFGEGSRLTVL.

V and J are TRBV4-2 and TRBJ2-3, with no clear D. CDR3 length equals 17 residues. V was clipped by 0 bases and J by 0 bases, with 13 bases between them. The V gene's germline CDR1 is LGHNA and CDR2 YNFKEQ. The DNA for the CDR3 is TGTGCCAGCAGCCAAGATCCGGGCGCCGCTAGCACAGATACGCAGTATTTT. The encoded protein is CASSQDPGAASTDTQYF.

The chain employs TRBV5-1 and TRBJ2-1; 8 bases map to TRBD2. Germline CDR1 and CDR2: SGHRS and YFSETQ. Losses at the gene ends were 4 bases for V and 2 bases for J; bases not matched to a gene: 5. This CDR3 comprises 15 residues. CDR3: CASSENSGTYNEQFF. The DNA for the CDR3 is TGCGCCAGCAGCGAAAATAGCGGGACCTACAATGAGCAGTTCTTC.

This chain links TRBV7-2 with TRBJ2-3, with TRBD2 matching over 12 bases. There are 18 residues in the CDR3. V dropped 4 bases and J dropped 3; count of bases not matched to a gene: 11. CDR1 SGHTA and CDR2 FQGNSA come from the germline V gene. CDR3 protein: CASSYRLAGEGRTDTQYF. The DNA of the CDR3 is TGTGCCAGCAGCTACCGACTAGCGGGAGAGGGCCGGACAGATACGCAGTATTTT.

In its sample, this clone was seen once. The chain combines TRBV5-1 with TRBJ2-1; D may be TRBD1 or TRBD2 (5 bases each). With 4 bases removed from V and 10 bases from J, the gap between germline ends came to 15 bases. This CDR3 has 13 residues. Germline values: CDR1 SGHRS, CDR2 YFSETQ. The CDR3 DNA is TGCGCCAGCAGCCGAATTAGGGGAGACGAGCAGTTCTTC. It encodes CASSRIRGDEQFF.

This chain uses TRBV11-2 with TRBJ2-6; D gene unclear. Germline lookup yields CDR1 SGHAT and CDR2 FQNNGV. V lost 4 bases and J lost 2, with 15 bases in between. The CDR3 is 17 residues long. CDR3 in amino acids: CASSSLLLETGANVLTF. CDR3 sequence (DNA): TGTGCCAGCAGCTCCCTCCTGTTGGAGACTGGGGCCAACGTCCTGACTTTC.

The chain uses TRBV5-8 and TRBJ1-1; D is undetermined. Germline lookup yields CDR1 SGHTS and CDR2 YDEGEE. The germline V and J ends were trimmed by 4 bases and 11 bases, with 15 bases remaining between them. This CDR3 is 12 amino acids long. CDR3 region: CASSPGARRAFF. CDR3 nucleotides: TGTGCCAGCAGCCCCGGCGCCCGTAGGGCTTTCTTT. The whole variable domain, remainder taken from reference TRBV5-8 and TRBJ1-1, is EAGVTQSPTHLIKTRGQQATLRCSPISGHTSVYWYQQALGLGLQFLLWYDEGEERNRGNFPPRFSGRQFPNYSSELNVNALELEDSALYLCASSPGARRAFFGQGTRLTVV.

This clone was seen once. V is TRBV5-1 and J is TRBJ1-2; 9 bases fit TRBD1. This CDR3 is 17 amino acids long. The trim removed 3 bases at V and 8 bases at J, leaving 17 bases unmatched. Looked up from germline, CDR1 is SGHRS and CDR2 is YFSETQ. CDR3 sequence (DNA): TGCGCCAGCAGCTACCGGGACAGGGTGTCGGTGACTGGCGGCTACACCTTC. This encodes CASSYRDRVSVTGGYTF.

This chain uses TRBV6-1 with TRBJ2-7; tentative D call: TRBD2 (6 bases). The V gene lost 4 bases and the J gene lost 0 bases, with 10 bases spanning the gap. The CDR3 is 14 amino acids. Germline-derived CDR1 and CDR2 are MNHNS and SASEGT. The CDR3 DNA follows: TGTGCCAGCAGTGGCGGGACTTCCTCCTACGAGCAGTACTTC. Its protein product is CASSGGTSSYEQYF.

The chain employs TRBV5-8 and TRBJ1-1; D unclear. The ends were cut back, 9 bases at V and 1 base at J, with 16 bases in the middle. CDR3 length: 14 residues. The germline gives CDR1 SGHTS, CDR2 YDEGEE. The CDR3 sequence: CAISDRVTNTEAFF. The DNA for the CDR3 is TGTGCCATCTCGGACCGGGTTACGAACACTGAAGCTTTCTTT.

The rearrangement uses TRBV5-1 and TRBJ1-1, with D possibly TRBD1 on 6 matching bases. CDR3 length equals 16 residues. Germline CDR1 is SGHRS and CDR2 is YFSETQ. Trimming took off 2 bases at V and 0 bases at J, with 14 bases between the two ends. In DNA form, the CDR3 reads TGCGCCAGCAGCTTTTCCAGGGGCACGATGAACACTGAAGCTTTCTTT. It is translated as CASSFSRGTMNTEAFF.

On this clone: Distinct nucleotide sequences in the sample also encode this CDR3. The CDR3 protein is CASSLDRANTEAFF. The DNA of the CDR3 is TGTGCCAGCAGCTTAGACAGAGCGAACACTGAAGCTTTCTTT. This chain uses TRBV7-3 with TRBJ1-1; a possible D gene is TRBD1 (5 bases). In germline, CDR1 is SGHTA, CDR2 FQGTGA. V lost 2 bases and J lost 1, with 8 bases in between. This CDR3 has 14 amino acids.